This T cell receptor (beta chain) originates from a study of blood T cells in healthy people across ages (dated by TCRdb to between 2015 and 2016). Background for the entire study: In model experiments, roughly one uniquely barcoded TCR beta cDNA molecule per two T cells was captured by template switching. The study analyzed two additional independent replicas of 1 million unique cDNA reads from the same blood draw for two donors, one aged 18 to 30 and one aged 80 or older. To track age-related changes in TCR beta repertoire diversity, the study relied on deep sequencing normalized with unique cDNA molecular identifiers. The donors were divided into four age groups: young (average around 16 years), middle-aged (about 40), aged (about 56) and long-lived (around 80). To avoid experimental bias, donors of different ages were spread randomly across the sequencing lanes. The study at large found these results: As age increased, observed TCR beta diversity per million T cells dropped in a roughly linear way, and a significant reduction was already evident by age about 40. Because the CMV infection status of the donors was unknown, age-related changes in expanded clonotypes may potentially have been confounded. Compared with the aged group, the long-lived group had more naive CD4+ T cells, fewer expanded clones and increased TCR diversity, a pattern suggesting age selection. There was a strong correlation between observed TCR beta diversity and the percentage of naive T cells measured by flow cytometry. Estimates of total diversity from one million sequenced T cells were regarded as lower bounds and underestimates. Since profiling was done on bulk unsorted PBMCs, naive and antigen-experienced compartments could not be conclusively compared.

With regard to this clonotype: This receptor's antigen is unknown. Base-call qualities are not available, and no considerably larger clone is one nucleotide away.

Receptor amplification or capture employed 5' RACE. For sequencing, an Illumina HiSeq 2500 was employed. A second PCR of roughly 7 to 12 cycles was run with a J-beta primer mix and a sample-barcoded 5' primer. A template-switch 5' adaptor carrying 12 random nucleotides introduced a unique molecular identifier onto each TCR beta cDNA molecule. Each sample yielded at least 3 million CDR3-containing paired-end reads. All of the RNA was converted into first-strand cDNA using the Mint cDNA synthesis kit, with a TRBC-specific oligonucleotide serving as the primer. Following uracil-DNA glycosylase treatment, a first 18-cycle PCR with universal primers M1SS and BC2_uni_R was performed on all cDNA. The original methods were these. For normalization, 1 million high-quality reads were randomly selected from each sample, with every read carrying a distinct molecular identifier. Instead of being binned into consensus sequences, reads that shared molecular identifiers were thrown out. CDR3 identification, clonotype clustering and error correction used MiTCR with a Q25 quality threshold and the strictest error-elimination algorithm. Lower-bound total TCR beta diversity was estimated with a nonparametric unseen species model using Euler transformation. The raw public reads went through TCRdb reprocessing: fastp at Q25, MiXCR clone calling, in-frame beta chains kept. Every entry covers one CDR3 protein and lists the most common genes and DNA from its rows. The V and J calls come from TCRdb's annotation, not from the publication. This sample comprises fewer than 1,000,000 distinct CDR3 sequences, under 45% of them detected only once. Roughly 19% of the sample rests with the top ten.

CDR1 is given as LNHNV and CDR2 as YYDKDF, both from the germline V gene (reference sequence). Reading from cysteine to phenylalanine, the CDR3 counts 14 amino acids. The CDR3 DNA has 42 bases and is translated from base 1. Compared with germline, V lacks 4 bases and J lacks 7 bases; bases without a gene match: 4. The 40 or so donors, aged about 6 to 100 years, were systemically healthy Caucasian individuals from Russia. Each donor gave about 9.8 milliliters of peripheral blood, drawn into EDTA-treated Vacutainer tubes. Ficoll-Paque density-gradient centrifugation was used to isolate PBMCs, with at least 6.5 million per sample. Trizol reagent was used to extract total RNA from PBMCs, with at least 5.5 micrograms per sample. For every donor, an aliquot of PBMCs went through flow cytometry to measure the percentages of naive CD45RAhigh/CD27high T cells.

This sequence was found in a man aged 55 to 69 in good health. Sequencing used blood. The sequence links TRBV15 to TRBJ1-5; 10 middle bases align to TRBD1. The CDR3 region has the sequence CATSTRDRGQPQHF. In nucleotides, the sequence is TGTGCCACCAGCACTCGGGACAGGGGACAGCCCCAGCATTTT. Full variable domain (CDR3 extended with the reference TRBV15 and TRBJ1-5 proteins): DAMVIQNPRYQVTQFGKPVTLSCSQTLNHNVMYWYQQKSSQAPKLLFHYYDKDFNNEADTPDNFQSRRPNTSFCFLDIRSPGLGDTAMYLCATSTRDRGQPQHFGDGTRLSIL.